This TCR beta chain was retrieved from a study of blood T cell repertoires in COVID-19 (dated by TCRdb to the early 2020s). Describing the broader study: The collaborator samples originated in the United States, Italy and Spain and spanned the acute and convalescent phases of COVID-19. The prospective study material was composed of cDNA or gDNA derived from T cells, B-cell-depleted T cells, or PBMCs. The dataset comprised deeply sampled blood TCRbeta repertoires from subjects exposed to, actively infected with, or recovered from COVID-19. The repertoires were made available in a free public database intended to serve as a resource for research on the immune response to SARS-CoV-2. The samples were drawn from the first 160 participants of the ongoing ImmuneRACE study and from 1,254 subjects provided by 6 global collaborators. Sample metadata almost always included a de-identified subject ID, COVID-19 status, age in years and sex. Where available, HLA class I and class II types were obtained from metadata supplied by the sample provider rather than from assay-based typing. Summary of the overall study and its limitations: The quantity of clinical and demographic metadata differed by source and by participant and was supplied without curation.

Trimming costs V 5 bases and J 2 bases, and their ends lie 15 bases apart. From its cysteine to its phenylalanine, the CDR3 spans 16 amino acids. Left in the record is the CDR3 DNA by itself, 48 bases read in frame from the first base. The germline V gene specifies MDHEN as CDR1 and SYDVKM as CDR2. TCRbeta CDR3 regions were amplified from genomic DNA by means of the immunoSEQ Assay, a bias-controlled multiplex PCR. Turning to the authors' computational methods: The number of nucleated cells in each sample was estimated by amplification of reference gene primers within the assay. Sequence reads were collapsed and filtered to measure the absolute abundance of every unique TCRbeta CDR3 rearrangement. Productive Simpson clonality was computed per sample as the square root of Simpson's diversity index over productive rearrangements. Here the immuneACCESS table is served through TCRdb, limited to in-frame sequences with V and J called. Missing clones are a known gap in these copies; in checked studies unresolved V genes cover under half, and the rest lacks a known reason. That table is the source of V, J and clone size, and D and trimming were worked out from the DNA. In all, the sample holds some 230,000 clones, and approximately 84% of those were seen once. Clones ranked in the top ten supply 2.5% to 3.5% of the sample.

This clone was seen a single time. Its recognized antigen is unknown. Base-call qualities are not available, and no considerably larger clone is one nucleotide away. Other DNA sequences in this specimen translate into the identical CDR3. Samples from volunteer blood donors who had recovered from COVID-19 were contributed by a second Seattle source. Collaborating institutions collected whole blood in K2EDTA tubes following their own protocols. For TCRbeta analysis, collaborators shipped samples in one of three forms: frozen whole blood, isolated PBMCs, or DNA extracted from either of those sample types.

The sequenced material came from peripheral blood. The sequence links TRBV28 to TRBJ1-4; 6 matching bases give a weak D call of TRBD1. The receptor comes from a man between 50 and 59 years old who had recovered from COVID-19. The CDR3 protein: CASSTLRGATNEKLFF. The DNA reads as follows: TGTGCCAGCAGTACCCTCCGGGGGGCGACTAATGAAAAACTGTTTTTT.